This T cell receptor (beta chain) emerged from a study of HIV-infected patients and healthy controls. Findings and limits, study-wide: MAIT alpha-chain CDR3s were frequent in healthy controls, depleted in HIV+. With just sixteen HIV-infected individuals processed, the findings' generality was considered strongly limited.

No cell fractionation was done, so the repertoire covers all unsorted peripheral blood T cells. Per germline, CDR1 SNHLY and CDR2 FYNNEI. V lost 8 bases, J lost 5 bases, and 25 bases lay in between. The CDR3 has 18 amino acids. About 550 ng RNA was reverse transcribed with alpha and beta constant-region primers. Alpha and beta chain libraries were made separately by chain-specific third strand synthesis with multiplexing indices. TCRdb re-derived calls from the 5' RACE reads in MiXCR, one entry per CDR3 protein. Counted here are 7,000 to 8,500 distinct CDR3 sequences, 5% to 6.5% occurring once; the ten biggest clones make up 22%. By its share, this clonotype is medium-sized. Its antigen is not known.

J is TRBJ1-6 and V is TRBV2; a weak D match, TRBD1 (5 bases). This material consisted of blood, taken before antiretroviral therapy. The receptor comes from an adult with HIV infection. CDR3 DNA sequence: TGTGCCAGCTCAATATCCCCGCGTGGAGGGGCCGATAATTCACCCCTCCACTTT. Its translation: CASSISPRGGADNSPLHF. The whole variable domain, filled in from reference TRBV2 and TRBJ1-6, reads EPEVTQTPSHQVTQMGQEVILRCVPISNHLYFYWYRQILGQKVEFLVSFYNNEISEKSEIFDDQFSVERPDGSNFTLKIRSTKLEDSAMYFCASSISPRGGADNSPLHFGNGTRLTVT.